These 8 T cell receptor beta chains originate from one sample sequenced in a study of OX40 agonist ivuxolimab in advanced cancers. TCRdb keeps only in-frame clones here, not all; method: immunoSEQ multiplex PCR. In the table there are approximately 58,000 clones, approximately 78% of which are singletons. Here the sequenced sample was CD4+ or CD8+ T cells sorted from blood, taken in a trial of the OX40 agonist ivuxolimab. Every receptor here comes from an adult with an advanced solid tumor such as melanoma, head and neck, liver or kidney cancer.

This clone occurred once. V is TRBV28 and J is TRBJ2-7; D remains unclear. The CDR3 covers 14 residues. The germline CDR1 and CDR2 sequences are MDHEN and SYDVKM. Trimming shortened V by 7 bases and J by 3 bases, and 16 bases separated the two germline ends. The CDR3, as DNA: TGTGCCAGCATCTCAAGGAACAGCTTCTACGAGCAGTACTTC. Protein sequence: CASISRNSFYEQYF.

The rearrangement joins TRBV10-1 to TRBJ1-1; D unresolved. Trimming removed 6 bases at V and 6 bases at J, with 14 bases between. Germline V gives CDR1 WNHNN, CDR2 SYGVQD (reference sequence). The CDR3 runs to 13 residues. CDR3 bases: TGCGCCAGCAGCCAAGGAGGGTTCCCTGAAGCTTTCTTT. The encoded protein is CASSQGGFPEAFF.

The chain employs TRBV10-3 and TRBJ1-5, with D perhaps matching TRBD1 (6 bases). Germline V gene sequence: CDR1 ENHRY, CDR2 SYGVKD. V shed 9 bases and J shed 7 bases, with 13 bases lying between them. This CDR3 has 12 amino acids. The CDR3 DNA reads as TGTGCCATGGGACAAGGGGGGCAGCCCCAGCATTTT. This codes for CAMGQGGQPQHF.

This chain uses TRBV11-2 with TRBJ2-1, with TRBD1 matching over 11 bases. Germline V gives CDR1 SGHAT, CDR2 FQNNGV. V shed 5 bases, J shed 6 bases, and the junction held 9 bases outside the gene matches. CDR3 length: 16 residues. In DNA form, the CDR3 reads TGTGCCAGCAGCCCACTCGGGACAGGGGGTCTCAATGAGCAGTTCTTC. The encoded protein is CASSPLGTGGLNEQFF.

CDR3 in amino acids: CARSPLSRVHEQYF. The CDR3 nucleotides read TGTGCCAGAAGCCCCCTTTCGCGGGTCCACGAGCAGTACTTC. The genes are TRBV5-3 and TRBJ2-7; a weak D match, TRBD2 (5 bases). TRBV5-3 is designated an ORF whose function remains uncertain. The CDR3 has 14 amino acids. V was shortened by 4 bases and J by 5 bases, with 16 bases between the two germline ends.

The V gene is TRBV5-1, the J gene TRBJ1-5, with D unresolved. CDR3 size: 14 residues. V lost 0 bases and J 5 bases, leaving 9 bases between the germline ends. Germline V gene lookup returns CDR1 SGHRS and CDR2 YFSETQ. CDR3 amino acids: CASSLGQPDQPQHF. The CDR3, as DNA: TGCGCCAGCAGCTTGGGGCAACCCGATCAGCCCCAGCATTTT. The full variable domain, in which reference TRBV5-1 and TRBJ1-5 provide the parts outside the CDR3, is KAGVTQTPRYLIKTRGQQVTLSCSPISGHRSVSWYQQTPGQGLQFLFEYFSETQRNKGNFPGRFSGRQFSNSRSEMNVSTLELGDSALYLCASSLGQPDQPQHFGDGTRLSIL.

The rearrangement joins TRBV6-1 to TRBJ1-1; D call uncertain. Germline V gives CDR1 MNHNS, CDR2 SASEGT. V lost 8 bases to trimming and J lost 4 bases, with 14 bases between them. CDR3 size: 13 residues. The CDR3 sequence is CASVREEATEAFF. CDR3 DNA sequence: TGTGCCAGCGTCCGGGAGGAGGCCACTGAAGCTTTCTTT.

V usage is TRBV4-1 and J usage is TRBJ2-5; TRBD2 matches 10 bases. CDR3 size: 17 residues. Germline assignment: CDR1 MGHRA and CDR2 YSYEKL. V lost 0 bases to trimming and J lost 10 bases; unmatched junction nucleotides: 14. CDR3 nucleotide sequence: TGCGCCAGCAGCCAAGATTTTAGCGGGAGGTCCGGGATTGTCCAGTACTTC. It yields the protein CASSQDFSGRSGIVQYF.